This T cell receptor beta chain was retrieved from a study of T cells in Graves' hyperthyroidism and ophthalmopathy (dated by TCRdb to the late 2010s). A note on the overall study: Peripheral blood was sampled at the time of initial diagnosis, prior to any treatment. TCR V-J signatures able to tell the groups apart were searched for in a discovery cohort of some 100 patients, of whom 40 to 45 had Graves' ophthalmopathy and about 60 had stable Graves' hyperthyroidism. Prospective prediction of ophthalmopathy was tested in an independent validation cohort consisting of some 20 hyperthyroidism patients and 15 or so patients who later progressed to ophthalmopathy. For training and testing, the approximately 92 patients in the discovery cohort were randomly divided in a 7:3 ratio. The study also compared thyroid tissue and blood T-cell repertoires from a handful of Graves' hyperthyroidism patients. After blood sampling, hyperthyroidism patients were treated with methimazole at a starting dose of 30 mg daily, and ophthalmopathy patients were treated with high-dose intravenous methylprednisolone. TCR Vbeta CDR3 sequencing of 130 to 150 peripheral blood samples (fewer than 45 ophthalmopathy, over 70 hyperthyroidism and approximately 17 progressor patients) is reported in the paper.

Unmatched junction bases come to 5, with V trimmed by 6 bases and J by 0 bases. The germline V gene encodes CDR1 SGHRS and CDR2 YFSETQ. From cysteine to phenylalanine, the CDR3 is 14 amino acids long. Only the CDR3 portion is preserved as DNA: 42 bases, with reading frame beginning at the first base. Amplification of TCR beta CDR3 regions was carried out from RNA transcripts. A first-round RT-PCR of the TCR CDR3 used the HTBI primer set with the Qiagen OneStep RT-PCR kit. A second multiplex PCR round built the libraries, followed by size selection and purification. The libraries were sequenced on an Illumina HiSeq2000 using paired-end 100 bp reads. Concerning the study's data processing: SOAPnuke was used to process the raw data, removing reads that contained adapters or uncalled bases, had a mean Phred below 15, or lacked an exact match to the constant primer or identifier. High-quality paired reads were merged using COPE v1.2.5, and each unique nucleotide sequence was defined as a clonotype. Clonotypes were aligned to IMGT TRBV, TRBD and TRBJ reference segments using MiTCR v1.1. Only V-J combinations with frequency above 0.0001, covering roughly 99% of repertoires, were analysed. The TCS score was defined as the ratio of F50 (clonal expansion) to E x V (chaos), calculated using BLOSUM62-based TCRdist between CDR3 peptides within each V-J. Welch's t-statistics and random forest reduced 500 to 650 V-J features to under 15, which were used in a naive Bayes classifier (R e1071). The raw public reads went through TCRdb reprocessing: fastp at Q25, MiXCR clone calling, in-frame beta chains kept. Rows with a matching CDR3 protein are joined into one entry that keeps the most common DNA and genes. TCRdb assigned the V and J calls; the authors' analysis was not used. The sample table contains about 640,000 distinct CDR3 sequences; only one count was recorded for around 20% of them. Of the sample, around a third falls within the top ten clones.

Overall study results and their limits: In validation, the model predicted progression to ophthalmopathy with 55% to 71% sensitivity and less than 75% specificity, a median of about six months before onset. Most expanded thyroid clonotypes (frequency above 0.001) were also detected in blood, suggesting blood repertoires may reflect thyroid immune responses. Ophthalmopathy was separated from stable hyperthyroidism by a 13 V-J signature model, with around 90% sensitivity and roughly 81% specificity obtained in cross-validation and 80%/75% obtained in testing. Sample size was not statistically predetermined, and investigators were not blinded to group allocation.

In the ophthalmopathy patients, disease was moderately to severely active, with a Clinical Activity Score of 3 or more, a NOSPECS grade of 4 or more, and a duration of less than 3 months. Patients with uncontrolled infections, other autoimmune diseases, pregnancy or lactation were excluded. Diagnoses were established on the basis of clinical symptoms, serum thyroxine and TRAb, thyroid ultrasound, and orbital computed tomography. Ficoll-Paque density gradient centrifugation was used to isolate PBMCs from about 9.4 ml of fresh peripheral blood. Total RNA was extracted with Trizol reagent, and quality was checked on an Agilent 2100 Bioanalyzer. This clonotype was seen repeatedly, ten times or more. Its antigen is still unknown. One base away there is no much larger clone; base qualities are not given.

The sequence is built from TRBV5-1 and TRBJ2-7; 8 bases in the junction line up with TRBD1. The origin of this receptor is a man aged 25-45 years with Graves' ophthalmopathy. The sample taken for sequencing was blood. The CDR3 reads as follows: CASNGQGSSYEQYF. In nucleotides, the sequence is TGCGCCAGCAACGGACAGGGTAGCTCCTACGAGCAGTACTTC.